The source of this T cell receptor (beta chain) is a study of shared clonotypes between healthy human individuals. Study-level background: Donors were two women and a few men aged 18 to 49. Study results and limitations: Naive subsets generally had larger estimated richness than memory subsets.

Running of the assay took place at deep level. Using immunoSEQ multiplex PCR, the repertoire was profiled, and TCRdb retains in-frame clones only, with some absent. The sample shows roughly 1,600,000 clones, approximately 98.5% of them seen only once. Turning to this clone: The antigen is unknown.

This sequence originates from a man aged 30-40 years in good health. What was sequenced was naive CD4+ T cells sorted from blood. Specified subset: CD45RA+ positively selected.

The CDR3 DNA reads as TGTGCCAGCAGTGTGGACAGGATCGGGACCGGGGAGCTGTTTTTT. Its protein is CASSVDRIGTGELFF. The gene calls are TRBV2 and TRBJ2-2; 7 positions agree with TRBD1. This CDR3 has 15 amino acids. Germline V CDR1 and CDR2: SNHLY, FYNNEI. Trimming removed 4 bases from V and 5 bases from J; junction bases left unmatched: 7.